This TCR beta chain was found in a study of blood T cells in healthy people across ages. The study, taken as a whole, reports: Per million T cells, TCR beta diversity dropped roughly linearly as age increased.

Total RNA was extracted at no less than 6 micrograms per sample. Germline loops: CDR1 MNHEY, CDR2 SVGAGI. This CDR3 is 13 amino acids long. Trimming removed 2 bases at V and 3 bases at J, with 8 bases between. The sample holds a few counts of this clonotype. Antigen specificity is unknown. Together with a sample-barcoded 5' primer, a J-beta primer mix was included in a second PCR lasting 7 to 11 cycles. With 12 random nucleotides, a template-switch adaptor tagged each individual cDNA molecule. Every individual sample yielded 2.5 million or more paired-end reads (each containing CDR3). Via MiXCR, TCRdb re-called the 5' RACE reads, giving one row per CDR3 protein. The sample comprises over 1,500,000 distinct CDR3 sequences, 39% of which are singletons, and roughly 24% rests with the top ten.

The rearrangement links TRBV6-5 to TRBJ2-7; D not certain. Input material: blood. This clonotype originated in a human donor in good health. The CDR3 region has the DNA TGTGCCAGCAGTTACGGTTCCTACTACGAGCAGTACTTC. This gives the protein CASSYGSYYEQYF.